What follows describes a single T cell receptor (beta chain). The same CDR3 is also encoded by other DNA sequences in this sample. The CDR3 runs 12 residues. Looked up from germline, CDR1 is LNHDA and CDR2 is SQIVND (reference sequence). V shed 2 bases and J shed 8 bases, with 9 bases lying between them. This entry comes from a study of Ad26.COV2.S vaccination and SARS-CoV-2 variants. Study-wide background: Donor was one of the participants in the Ad26.COV2.S arm of the COV1001 trial.

Treatment specified: 15 to 20 received Ad26.COV2.S at low or high dose, single or two shots; about five received placebo; per-sample allocation not given. At day 63 after the first vaccine or placebo injection, samples were drawn. The data were produced by immunoSEQ multiplex PCR, yet TCRdb's version contains in-frame clones alone and is incomplete. This table holds 380,000 or so clones, under 90% found once. This receptor was obtained from a person aged 18-60 years who received the Ad26.COV2.S COVID-19 vaccine or a placebo. The chain recombines TRBV19 with TRBJ1-2; D ambiguous. Sequences were derived from peripheral blood, sampled in a trial of Ad26.COV2.S vaccine versus placebo. The CDR3 spells CASSIRGGGYTF. The DNA of the CDR3 is TGTGCCAGTAGTATACGGGGAGGAGGCTACACCTTC.